A single sample gave rise to the 20 T cell receptor beta chains below, sequenced in a study of cytomegalovirus exposure and HLA in healthy donors (TCRdb year 2017). The library was produced with the immunoSEQ multiplex PCR assay. The multiplex PCR relied on a mix of 60 forward primers for TCR Vbeta segments and 13 reverse primers for TCR Jbeta segments. This immuneACCESS table, as held by TCRdb, lists in-frame sequences with V and J called but not all clones. Of the missing ones, under half trace to an unresolved V gene in checked studies; the others have no known cause. The table for this sample lists around 130,000 clones; roughly four fifths of them were counted only once. The leading ten clones occupy around 11% of the sample. Sequencing was done on a sample of PBMCs. These receptor sequences come from a male donor in good health and CMV-seropositive.

The chain couples TRBV7-8 to TRBJ2-5; TRBD2 is a possible D gene (6 bases). V was cut by 6 bases and J by 4 bases, with 12 bases left in between. The CDR3 covers 13 residues. Per the germline V gene, CDR1 is SGHVS and CDR2 is FQNEAQ. The CDR3 DNA sequence: TGTGCCAGCAGACCCGGGGGAGGAGAGACCCAGTACTTC. Encoded protein: CASRPGGGETQYF.

The chain recombines TRBV25-1 with TRBJ1-1; 7 nucleotides align to TRBD1. Germline-derived CDR1 and CDR2 are MGHDK and SYGVNS. With 6 bases clipped from V and 0 bases from J, the junction kept 7 bases outside the gene matches. The CDR3 has 15 amino acids. The CDR3: CASRQTGEVNTEAFF. The CDR3 bases are TGTGCCAGCAGACAAACAGGGGAGGTGAACACTGAAGCTTTCTTT.

The chain has TRBV19 and TRBJ1-1; D is unresolved. CDR3 length: 14 residues. Trimming removed 0 bases from V and 1 base from J, with 6 bases in between. Germline values: CDR1 LNHDA, CDR2 SQIVND (reference sequence). The CDR3: CASSIDSGNTEAFF. In DNA, the CDR3 is TGTGCCAGTAGTATAGATAGCGGGAACACTGAAGCTTTCTTT.

In this sample, this clone turned up once. CDR3 nucleotides: TGCGCCAGCAGCACCGGGGTTGGCAATGAGCAGTTCTTC. It specifies CASSTGVGNEQFF. The J gene is TRBJ2-1, the V gene TRBV5-1; a weak D match, TRBD2 (5 bases). The germline gives CDR1 SGHRS, CDR2 YFSETQ. This CDR3 comprises 13 residues. Trimming left V 4 bases short and J 6 bases short, with 11 bases between.

CDR3 in DNA: TGCAGCGTTATCCTAGCGGGAGTGGGCGAGCAGTACTTC. It specifies CSVILAGVGEQYF. V usage is TRBV29-1 and J usage is TRBJ2-7; the match to TRBD2 covers 10 bases. This CDR3 is built from 13 residues. Germline CDR1 reads SQVTM; CDR2 reads ANQGSEA. Trimming took 5 bases from V and 6 from J; bases not matched to a gene: 7.

V and J are TRBV29-1 and TRBJ2-5, with D possibly being TRBD1 (7 bases). This CDR3 has 12 amino acids. V lost 7 bases and J 2 bases, leaving 11 bases between the germline ends. Germline assignment: CDR1 SQVTM and CDR2 ANQGSEA. This CDR3 reads CSGQGGQETQYF. The CDR3 nucleotides read TGCAGCGGGCAGGGGGGACAAGAGACCCAGTACTTC.

This chain joins TRBV5-6 and TRBJ2-7; D perhaps matches TRBD2 (6 bases). V shed 6 bases and J shed 6 bases, with 22 bases lying between them. CDR3 length equals 15 residues. Germline V gene lookup returns CDR1 SGHDT and CDR2 YYEEEE. The CDR3 sequence: CASIVRGVGGIEQYF. CDR3 sequence (DNA): TGTGCCAGCATCGTGAGAGGGGTCGGGGGTATCGAGCAGTACTTC.

This clone was seen only once. The chain recombines TRBV2 with TRBJ2-7; 8 bases align to TRBD2. Losses at the gene ends were 2 bases for V and 0 bases for J; bases not matched to a gene: 3. The CDR3 runs 15 residues. CDR1 is SNHLY, CDR2 FYNNEI, per germline. CDR3 nucleotides: TGTGCCAGCAGTGAACAACTAGCGGACTCCTACGAGCAGTACTTC. Residues: CASSEQLADSYEQYF.

In its sample, this clone was seen a few times. The genes are TRBV2 and TRBJ2-5; D is possibly TRBD1 (6 bases). CDR1 and CDR2 from the germline V gene are SNHLY and FYNNEI. The CDR3 is 12 residues long. V was trimmed by 8 bases and J by 7 bases, leaving 14 bases between them. The CDR3 nucleotides are TGTGCCAGCTCATTGGGGGCGGGGACCCAGTACTTC. The encoded protein is CASSLGAGTQYF. The full variable domain, in which reference TRBV2 and TRBJ2-5 provide the parts outside the CDR3, is EPEVTQTPSHQVTQMGQEVILRCVPISNHLYFYWYRQILGQKVEFLVSFYNNEISEKSEIFDDQFSVERPDGSNFTLKIRSTKLEDSAMYFCASSLGAGTQYFGPGTRLLVL.

This clone has only one observation. V gene TRBV7-2 combines with J gene TRBJ2-2; 7 nucleotides agree with TRBD2. V was clipped by 3 bases and J by 4 bases; unmatched bases: 5. The CDR3 extends over 15 amino acids. Looked up from germline, CDR1 is SGHTA and CDR2 is FQGNSA. CDR3 DNA: TGTGCCAGCAGCTTCAGGACTAGATCCACCGGGGAGCTGTTTTTT. Its translation: CASSFRTRSTGELFF.

V usage is TRBV2 and J usage is TRBJ2-3; the match to TRBD1 covers 7 bases. The CDR3 is made up of 15 amino acids. Germline CDR1 and CDR2: SNHLY and FYNNEI. Germline trimming cut 5 bases from V and 0 bases from J; bases unmatched to any gene: 5. CDR3 nucleotide sequence: TGTGCCAGCAGTCTACGACAGGGCAGCACAGATACGCAGTATTTT. It codes for CASSLRQGSTDTQYF.

This clone was recorded only once. The CDR3 region has the DNA TGTGCCAGCAGCGTCTCGGGCGGGAGTCCCTACGAGCAGTACTTC. Translated: CASSVSGGSPYEQYF. The chain combines TRBV9 with TRBJ2-7; 7 positions agree with TRBD2. The ends lost 2 bases at V and 2 bases at J; junction bases unmatched: 7. Looked up from germline, CDR1 is SGDLS and CDR2 is YYNGEE. The length of the CDR3 is 15 residues. Complete variable domain (other parts from reference TRBV9 and TRBJ2-7): DSGVTQTPKHLITATGQRVTLRCSPRSGDLSVYWYQQSLDQGLQFLIQYYNGEERAKGNILERFSAQQFPDLHSELNLSSLELGDSALYFCASSVSGGSPYEQYFGPGTRLTVT.

This chain links TRBV11-2 with TRBJ1-3; TRBD1 might be the D (5 bases). From germline, CDR1 is SGHAT and CDR2 FQNNGV. The CDR3 has 15 amino acids. The V end was cut by 4 bases, the J end by 2 bases, with 12 bases between. CDR3 sequence reads: CASSSAGIPGNTIYF. The CDR3 bases are TGTGCCAGCAGCTCCGCAGGGATCCCTGGAAACACCATATATTTT. Full variable domain (rest looked up from reference TRBV11-2 and TRBJ1-3): EAGVAQSPRYKIIEKRQSVAFWCNPISGHATLYWYQQILGQGPKLLIQFQNNGVVDDSQLPKDRFSAERLKGVDSTLKIQPAKLEDSAVYLCASSSAGIPGNTIYFGEGSWLTVV.

The chain combines TRBV28 with TRBJ1-5, with 9 bases aligning to TRBD1. The germline V gene encodes CDR1 MDHEN and CDR2 SYDVKM. This CDR3 spans 16 amino acids. V dropped 6 bases and J dropped 4; count of bases not matched to a gene: 10. The CDR3 here is CASSLPRGQGNQPQHF. The CDR3 DNA follows: TGTGCCAGCAGCCTACCTCGAGGACAGGGGAATCAGCCCCAGCATTTT.

The gene calls are TRBV7-9 and TRBJ2-5, with 13 nucleotides matching TRBD2. The J call is uncertain, as TRBJ2-7 better fits the DNA end. Germline V lookup: CDR1 SEHNR, CDR2 FQNEAQ (reference sequence). The CDR3 is 13 residues long. The CDR3 sequence: CASRTSGSGEQYF. DNA of the CDR3: TGTGCCAGCCGGACTAGCGGGAGTGGCGAGCAGTACTTC.

The rearrangement links TRBV6-4 to TRBJ2-3, with D perhaps matching TRBD2 (6 bases). The germline gives CDR1 MRHNA, CDR2 SNTAGT. The germline V and J ends were trimmed by 3 bases and 2 bases, with 15 bases remaining between them. The CDR3 extends over 16 amino acids. CDR3 nucleotides: TGTGCCAGCAGTGAAAGGGTTGCGGGACTCACAGATACGCAGTATTTT. Its translation is CASSERVAGLTDTQYF.

This chain links TRBV16 with TRBJ2-3, with 7 bases lining up with TRBD2. Germline V gene lookup returns CDR1 KGHSY and CDR2 FQNENV. The CDR3 has 15 residues. Germline trimming cut 2 bases from V and 2 bases from J; bases unmatched to any gene: 4. This chain's CDR3 is CASSQAGANTDTQYF. DNA of the CDR3: TGTGCCAGCAGCCAAGCGGGAGCTAACACAGATACGCAGTATTTT.

The chain carries TRBV18 and TRBJ2-6; 9 bases align to TRBD2. The CDR3 totals 19 residues. J lost 0 bases, V lost 4 bases, and 10 bases had no gene match. Germline CDR1 and CDR2: KGHSH and LQKENI. In DNA, the CDR3 is TGTGCCAGCTCACTCGCGGGAGGGAACGATTACTCTGGGGCCAACGTCCTGACTTTC. As protein: CASSLAGGNDYSGANVLTF.

The rearrangement uses TRBV29-1 and TRBJ2-2; 12 nucleotides align to TRBD2. CDR3 length equals 13 residues. The V segment lost 5 bases and the J segment 6 bases; nucleotides outside the gene matches: 1. Germline V gene data show CDR1 as SQVTM and CDR2 as ANQGSEA. DNA for the CDR3: TGCAGCGTTCGACTAGCGGGAGCCGGGGAGCTGTTTTTT. It yields the protein CSVRLAGAGELFF.

The genes are TRBV15 and TRBJ1-1; D remains unclear. Germline V gene sequence: CDR1 LNHNV, CDR2 YYDKDF (reference sequence). This CDR3 contains 15 residues. The V end lost 4 bases, the J end lost 2 bases, and 14 bases lay between the germline ends. CDR3 amino acids: CATSTRTELNTEAFF. Here the CDR3 DNA reads TGTGCCACCAGCACAAGAACAGAACTTAACACTGAAGCTTTCTTT.